The 12 T cell receptor beta chains reported below all come from one sample, sequenced in a study of cytomegalovirus exposure and HLA in healthy donors. Use of 60 Vbeta and 13 Jbeta primers characterized the PCR. Assay used: immunoSEQ multiplex PCR; TCRdb lists only in-frame clones, some missing. In the table there are about 270,000 clones, just over 70% of which are singletons. Material for sequencing was PBMCs. The receptor set was obtained from a female donor in good health and CMV-seronegative.

This clone was seen only once. The genes are TRBV25-1 and TRBJ2-5; 10 positions match TRBD1. The J call may be wrong; the DNA end is better matched by TRBJ2-7. CDR1 is MGHDK and CDR2 is SYGVNS in the germline V gene. The CDR3 sequence is 13 residues long. The CDR3 reads CASRGQGTYEQYF. For the CDR3, the DNA is TGTGCCAGCAGGGGACAGGGGACCTACGAGCAGTACTTC.

This chain links TRBV5-4 with TRBJ2-7; D might be TRBD1 (6 bases). Germline CDR1 is SGHNT and CDR2 is YYREEE (reference sequence). Trimming removed 4 bases from V and 4 bases from J, with 15 bases in between. This CDR3 spans 14 amino acids. CDR3 protein: CASSGRRDTYEQYF. In DNA, the CDR3 is TGTGCCAGCAGCGGGCGCCGGGACACTTACGAGCAGTACTTC.

J is TRBJ1-5 and V is TRBV28; 11 bases are a match to TRBD1. Germline assignment: CDR1 MDHEN and CDR2 SYDVKM. V lost 4 bases to trimming and J lost 6 bases; unmatched junction nucleotides: 5. CDR3 length: 15 residues. In nucleotides, the CDR3 is TGTGCCAGCAGTTCCGGGACAGGGGGAGGTCAGCCCCAGCATTTT. This translates into CASSSGTGGGQPQHF.

This clone has more than one count but fewer than ten. The chain links TRBV6-5 to TRBJ2-1; 7 positions match TRBD1. The J segment lost 4 bases and the V segment lost 5 bases, leaving 5 bases of the junction unmatched. The CDR3 is made up of 14 amino acids. Germline V gives CDR1 MNHEY, CDR2 SVGAGI. CDR3 sequence reads: CASSRDSNYNEQFF. Written as DNA, the CDR3 is TGTGCCAGCAGTCGGGACAGCAATTACAATGAGCAGTTCTTC.

The J gene is TRBJ2-7, the V gene TRBV5-8; 9 nucleotides match TRBD1. This CDR3 has 14 amino acids. CDR1 and CDR2 from the germline V gene are SGHTS and YDEGEE. J lost 6 bases, V lost 3 bases, and 7 bases had no gene match. The CDR3 DNA reads TGTGCCAGCAGCTACGGGACAGGGAGGACCGAGCAGTACTTC. Its translation: CASSYGTGRTEQYF.

The V gene is TRBV30, the J gene TRBJ1-2; tentative D call: TRBD1 (6 bases). Germline assignment: CDR1 GTSNPN and CDR2 SVGIG (reference sequence). Deletions cut 2 bases from V and 7 bases from J, with 14 bases between. This CDR3 is 13 amino acids long. This CDR3 is CAWSSTGLGGYTF. As DNA, the CDR3 is TGTGCCTGGAGTTCCACAGGGTTAGGTGGCTACACCTTC.

V and J are TRBV5-4 and TRBJ1-1; D unresolved. The CDR3 runs to 13 residues. The ends were cut back, 4 bases at V and 2 bases at J, with 9 bases in the middle. Germline assignment: CDR1 SGHNT and CDR2 YYREEE (reference sequence). The CDR3 sequence is CASSKDINTEAFF. CDR3 in DNA: TGTGCCAGCAGCAAAGACATCAACACTGAAGCTTTCTTT. Full variable domain (rest looked up from reference TRBV5-4 and TRBJ1-1): ETGVTQSPTHLIKTRGQQVTLRCSSQSGHNTVSWYQQALGQGPQFIFQYYREEENGRGNFPPRFSGLQFPNYSSELNVNALELDDSALYLCASSKDINTEAFFGQGTRLTVV.

The chain combines TRBV28 with TRBJ1-3; 8 bases map to TRBD1. The J segment lost 0 bases and the V segment lost 5 bases, leaving 3 bases of the junction unmatched. The germline CDR1 and CDR2 sequences are MDHEN and SYDVKM. CDR3 length: 15 amino acids. The CDR3 DNA is TGTGCCAGCAGTGCACAGGGGGTCTCTGGAAACACCATATATTTT. It encodes CASSAQGVSGNTIYF.

The chain is built from TRBV7-8 and TRBJ1-1; 8 nucleotides align to TRBD1. With V trimmed by 7 bases and J by 7 bases, 14 bases remained unmatched. The CDR3 has 15 residues. Germline CDR1 and CDR2: SGHVS and FQNEAQ. CDR3 bases: TGTGCCAGCACCCGGCTTTCAGGGGGCTCGGGTGAAGCTTTCTTT. Translated, it gives CASTRLSGGSGEAFF.

This clone has only a few counts. The chain uses TRBV7-3 and TRBJ2-3; 8 bases align to TRBD2. The germline V gene encodes CDR1 SGHTA and CDR2 FQGTGA. V lost 4 bases, J lost 3 bases, and 6 bases stayed unmatched. This CDR3 has 15 residues. CDR3 sequence reads: CASSSLAGKTDTQYF. DNA for the CDR3: TGTGCCAGCAGCTCATTAGCGGGAAAAACAGATACGCAGTATTTT. The full variable domain, completed using reference TRBV7-3 and TRBJ2-3, is GAGVSQTPSNKVTEKGKYVELRCDPISGHTALYWYRQSLGQGPEFLIYFQGTGAADDSGLPNDRFFAVRPEGSVSTLKIQRTERGDSAVYLCASSSLAGKTDTQYFGPGTRLTVL.

This chain joins TRBV30 and TRBJ1-2; TRBD1 agrees at 9 bases. This CDR3 has 16 amino acids. With V trimmed by 8 bases and J by 4 bases, 17 bases remained unmatched. CDR1 and CDR2 (germline): GTSNPN, SVGIG (reference sequence). The DNA of the CDR3 is TGTGCCCGATCCGGGACAGGGCTCGGAAATTTCTATGGCTACACCTTC. Protein: CARSGTGLGNFYGYTF.

The chain employs TRBV11-1 and TRBJ1-4, with D possibly matching TRBD1 (5 bases). The germline V gene has CDR1 SGHAT and CDR2 FQDESV (reference sequence). With 1 base removed from V and 8 bases from J, the gap between germline ends came to 17 bases. The CDR3 is 16 amino acids. The CDR3 bases are TGTGCCAGCAGCTTAGTGGTGACAGAGGAGAGGGAAAAACTGTTTTTT. Protein: CASSLVVTEEREKLFF.